This T cell receptor beta chain was sequenced in a study of T-cell reconstitution after alpha-beta-depleted transplantation in children. Study outcomes and limitations: The origin of high day-60 TCRbeta diversity in some patients lay in surviving recipient T cells and thymic progenitors. The origin of alpha-beta T cells about two months after transplant was reportedly several hundred expanded graft clones. Among T cells one year after transplant, newly produced cells accounted for most counts and diversity.

Preparation of the TCRbeta library involved a method that used unique molecular identifiers. TCRdb called the PCR reads again in MiXCR, with one record for every CDR3 protein. The table includes 200,000 or so distinct CDR3 sequences, approximately 6.8% detected once. This clonotype was picked up many times. As yet, its antigen is unknown. Germline lookup yields CDR1 SGHTA and CDR2 FQGTGA. The CDR3 loop spans 16 amino acids. V dropped 4 bases and J dropped 0; count of bases not matched to a gene: 6. The sample in question was PBMCs, obtained before TCRalphabeta/CD19-depleted stem cell transplant. The receptor was isolated from a girl under three years old with combined immunodeficiency, due to receive a stem cell transplant. This chain links TRBV7-3 with TRBJ2-1, with 7 bases aligning to TRBD1. The CDR3 loop is CASSYTGTASYNEQFF. The DNA of the CDR3 is TGTGCCAGCAGCTACACCGGGACAGCCTCCTACAATGAGCAGTTCTTC.